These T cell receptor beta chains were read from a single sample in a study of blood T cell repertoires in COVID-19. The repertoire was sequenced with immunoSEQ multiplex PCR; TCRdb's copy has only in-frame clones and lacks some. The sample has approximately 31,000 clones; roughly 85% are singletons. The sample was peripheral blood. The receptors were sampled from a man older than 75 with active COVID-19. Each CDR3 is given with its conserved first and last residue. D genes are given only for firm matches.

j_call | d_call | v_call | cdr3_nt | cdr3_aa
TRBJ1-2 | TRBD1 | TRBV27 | TGTGCCAGCAGTTTCGCGAACAGGGGGCAGGGTGGCTACACCTTC | CASSFANRGQGGYTF
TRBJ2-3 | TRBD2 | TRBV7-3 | TGTGCCAGCAGGCCCCCCATTCTAGCGGGGGGGCGGTCAGATACGCAGTATTTT | CASRPPILAGGRSDTQYF
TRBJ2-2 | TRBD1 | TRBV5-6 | TGTGCCAGCAGCTTTACGGGACAGGGTCGTTTAACCGGGGAGCTGTTTTTT | CASSFTGQGRLTGELFF
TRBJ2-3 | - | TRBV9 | TGTGCCAGCAGCGAAGCGGAAGTCACAGATACGCAGTATTTT | CASSEAEVTDTQYF
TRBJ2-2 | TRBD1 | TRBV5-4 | TGTGCCAGCAGCTTGGGCGGACAGGGCGGCACCGGGGAGCTGTTTTTT | CASSLGGQGGTGELFF
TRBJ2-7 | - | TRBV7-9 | TGTGCCAGCACCCCAGAGGGTCGGTACGAGCAGTACTTC | CASTPEGRYEQYF
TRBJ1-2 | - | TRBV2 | TGTGCCAGCACGGTCCAAACAGGTGGTGGCTACACCTTC | CASTVQTGGGYTF
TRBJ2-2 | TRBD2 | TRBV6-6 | TGTGCCAGCAGTCGGGGGGGGGCGCTATTGGGAGCCCCCAACACCGGGGAGCTGTTTTTT | CASSRGGALLGAPNTGELFF
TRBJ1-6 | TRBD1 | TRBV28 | TGTGCCAGCAGTCATACAGGGGTTAATTCACCCCTCCACTTT | CASSHTGVNSPLHF
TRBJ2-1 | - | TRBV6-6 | TGTGCCAGCAGTCGGGACTCCTCCTACAATGAGCAGTTCTTC | CASSRDSSYNEQFF
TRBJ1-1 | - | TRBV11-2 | TGTGCCAGCCGCAATACACAGGGGAACACTGAAGCTTTCTTT | CASRNTQGNTEAFF
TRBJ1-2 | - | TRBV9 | TGTGCCAGCAGCGCCCCCTTTAAGCATGGCTACACCTTC | CASSAPFKHGYTF
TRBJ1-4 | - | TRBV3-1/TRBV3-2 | TGTGCCAGCAGCCAAGATAGGGGGACAAAGAAACTGTTTTTT | CASSQDRGTKKLFF
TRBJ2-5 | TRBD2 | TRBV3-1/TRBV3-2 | TGTGCCAGTGCCCTAAGACTAGCGGGGGTTGAGACCCAGTACTTC | CASALRLAGVETQYF
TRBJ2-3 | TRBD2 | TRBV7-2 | TGTGCCAGCACCCCGGGGGGGCGCGACACAGATACGCAGTATTTT | CASTPGGRDTDTQYF
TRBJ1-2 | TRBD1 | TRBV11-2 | TGTGCCAGCAGCTCCGGGACAGTTAACTATGGCTACACCTTC | CASSSGTVNYGYTF
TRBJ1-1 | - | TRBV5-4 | TGTGCCAGCAATGAAGAGGCTCGGAACACTGAAGCTTTCTTT | CASNEEARNTEAFF
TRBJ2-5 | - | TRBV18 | TGTGCCAGCCGTCGGACAGTACAAGAGACCCAGTACTTC | CASRRTVQETQYF
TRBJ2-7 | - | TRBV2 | TGTGCCAGCAGTGAAGGAAGTTTGAGTTACGAGCAGTACTTC | CASSEGSLSYEQYF
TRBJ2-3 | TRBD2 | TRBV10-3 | TGTGCCATCAGTGAGGCTAGCGGGGGTATCACAGATACGCAGTATTTT | CAISEASGGITDTQYF
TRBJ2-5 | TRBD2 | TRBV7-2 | TGTGCCAGCAGCCCGGGGGGGGCCCAAGAGACCCAGTACTTC | CASSPGGAQETQYF